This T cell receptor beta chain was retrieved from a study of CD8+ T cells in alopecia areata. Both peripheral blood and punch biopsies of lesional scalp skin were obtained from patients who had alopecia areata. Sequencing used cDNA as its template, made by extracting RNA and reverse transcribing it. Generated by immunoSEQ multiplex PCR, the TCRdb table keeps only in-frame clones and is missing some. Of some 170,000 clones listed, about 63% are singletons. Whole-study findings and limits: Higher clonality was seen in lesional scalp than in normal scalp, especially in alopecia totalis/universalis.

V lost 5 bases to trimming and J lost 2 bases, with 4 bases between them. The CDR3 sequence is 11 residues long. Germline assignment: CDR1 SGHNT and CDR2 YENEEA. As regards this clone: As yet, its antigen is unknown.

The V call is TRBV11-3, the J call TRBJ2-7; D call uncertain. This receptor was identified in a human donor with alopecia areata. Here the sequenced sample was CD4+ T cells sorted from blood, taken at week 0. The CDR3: CASSGTYEQYF. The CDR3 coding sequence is TGTGCCAGCAGCGGGACCTACGAGCAGTACTTC.